A selection of T cell receptor beta chains follows, all from one sample in a study of PD-L1 blockade in urothelial cancer. Only in-frame clones appear in the TCRdb table, and some are missing; sequencing was by immunoSEQ multiplex PCR. The sample contains tens of thousands of clones, nearly 90% of which appear only once. The specimen was PBMCs, collected around atezolizumab (anti-PD-L1) treatment. Receptors originate from a man aged 55 to 70 with urothelial cancer. Each CDR3 is given with its conserved first and last residue. The D gene is left open where the match is weak. Size is omitted from some rows. Given values are once, few, many or a class for expanded clones.

D,V,size,J,DNA,CDR3
.,TRBV10-2,.,TRBJ1-2,TGCGCCAGCAGTGAGACACAGGGTATTCACTATGGCTACACCTTC,CASSETQGIHYGYTF
.,TRBV7-2,.,TRBJ2-3,TGTGCCAGCAGCTCCTATCGGGCGGGTTACGGTACAGATACGCAGTATTTT,CASSSYRAGYGTDTQYF
.,TRBV27,once,TRBJ1-5,TGTGCCAGCAGTTTATCAGGGGTAGGCAATCAGCCCCAGCATTTT,CASSLSGVGNQPQHF
.,TRBV5-1,.,TRBJ2-5,TGCGCCAGCAGCTTGGGGACAGTACAAGCGACCCAGTACTTC,CASSLGTVQATQYF
TRBD2,TRBV6-6,.,TRBJ2-3,TGTGCCAGCAGTGCCCAACTAGCGGGATCCACAGATACGCAGTATTTT,CASSAQLAGSTDTQYF
.,TRBV2,.,TRBJ2-5,TGTGCCAGCAGCGTTTTATGGGCAGAGACCCAGTACTTC,CASSVLWAETQYF
.,TRBV19,.,TRBJ1-5,TGTGCCAGTAGTCATGGCACAGATCAGCCCCAGCATTTT,CASSHGTDQPQHF
.,TRBV7-3,.,TRBJ1-1,TGTGCCAGCAGCTTGACAGCGAACACTGAAGCTTTCTTT,CASSLTANTEAFF
.,TRBV9,.,TRBJ2-2,TGTGCCAGCAGCGTAGGGGGGGGCGACACCGGGGAGCTGTTTTTT,CASSVGGGDTGELFF
TRBD1,TRBV6-6,few,TRBJ2-7,TGTGCCAGCAGACGAGACAGGGGGCCGTACGAGCAGTACTTC,CASRRDRGPYEQYF
.,TRBV6-6,once,TRBJ1-5,TGTGCCAGCAGCAGACAGTCACATCAGCCCCAGCATTTT,CASSRQSHQPQHF